These 27 T cell receptor beta chains were all obtained from the same sample, sequenced in a study of blood T cell repertoires in COVID-19 (dated by TCRdb to 2020 to 2022). The library was obtained by the immunoSEQ multiplex PCR assay. TCRdb mirrors the immuneACCESS table, restricted to in-frame sequences. Some clones are absent from its copies; in checked studies, under half trace to an unresolved V gene, and the reason for the others is unknown. The sample table contains some 190,000 clones; only one count was recorded for more than 75% of them. Clones ranked in the top ten supply 15% to 20% of the sample. Sequencing was done on a sample of peripheral blood. Receptors were obtained from a person aged 70 to 85 with COVID-19, enrolled during active disease.

The chain couples TRBV6-5 to TRBJ2-7; 10 bases align to TRBD2. The V gene's germline CDR1 is MNHEY and CDR2 SVGAGI. The CDR3 loop spans 15 amino acids. Losses at the gene ends were 8 bases for V and 3 bases for J; bases not matched to a gene: 10. The CDR3 loop is CASLVTLAGGYEQYF. CDR3 DNA sequence: TGTGCCAGCCTCGTTACCTTAGCGGGAGGCTACGAGCAGTACTTC.

The rearrangement joins TRBV6-5 to TRBJ1-6; maybe TRBD1 (6 bases). Germline V gives CDR1 MNHEY, CDR2 SVGAGI. V lost 8 bases and J lost 6, with 11 bases in between. This CDR3 contains 13 residues. CDR3 sequence (DNA): TGTGCCAGCTCCTACAGGGCTAATTCACCCCTCCACTTT. Protein: CASSYRANSPLHF.

The V call is TRBV10-3, the J call TRBJ2-3; TRBD2 matches 11 bases. Germline CDR1 ENHRY, CDR2 SYGVKD. The ends lost 5 bases at V and 0 bases at J; junction bases unmatched: 4. There are 16 residues in the CDR3. The DNA of the CDR3 is TGTGCCATCAGTCGTAGCGGGGGGGTAAGCACAGATACGCAGTATTTT. Protein sequence: CAISRSGGVSTDTQYF.

V gene TRBV11-2 combines with J gene TRBJ1-6; maybe TRBD1 (6 bases). This CDR3 region has 15 residues. Germline CDR1 reads SGHAT; CDR2 reads FQNNGV. Deletions cut 6 bases from V and 10 bases from J, with 19 bases between. The CDR3 spells CASRQIQGGFSPLHF. The CDR3 DNA follows: TGTGCCAGCAGACAAATACAGGGAGGGTTCTCACCCCTCCACTTT.

This clone was recorded only once. V and J are TRBV6-5 and TRBJ2-1; 8 nucleotides match TRBD2. The CDR3 has 15 residues. Germline CDR1 MNHEY, CDR2 SVGAGI. Unmatched junction bases numbered 8, after V lost 6 bases and J lost 4 bases. The CDR3 bases are TGTGCCAGCAGCGCCGGGACTAGGTGGTACAATGAGCAGTTCTTC. Translating it yields CASSAGTRWYNEQFF.

V gene TRBV2 combines with J gene TRBJ2-1, with 8 bases aligning to TRBD1. This CDR3 is built from 15 residues. Germline V gives CDR1 SNHLY, CDR2 FYNNEI. Germline trimming cut 6 bases from V and 4 bases from J; bases unmatched to any gene: 8. CDR3 nucleotide sequence: TGTGCCAGCAGCCCAGAAGACAGGGGATACAATGAGCAGTTCTTC. Amino acid sequence: CASSPEDRGYNEQFF.

The chain has TRBV28 and TRBJ1-4; D is undetermined. Germline V gives CDR1 MDHEN, CDR2 SYDVKM. Trimming left V 4 bases short and J 5 bases short, with 14 bases between. The CDR3 loop spans 15 amino acids. Written as DNA, the CDR3 is TGTGCCAGCAGTTCCCCACAAGCGGGGAATGAAAAACTGTTTTTT. This gives the protein CASSSPQAGNEKLFF.

This chain connects TRBV28 to TRBJ1-6; TRBD1 is a possible D gene (5 bases). The V end lost 3 bases, the J end lost 5 bases, and 11 bases lay between the germline ends. Germline lookup yields CDR1 MDHEN and CDR2 SYDVKM. CDR3 size: 15 residues. In nucleotides, the CDR3 is TGTGCCAGCAGTTTGAGGCAGGGAAATAATTCACCCCTCCACTTT. It specifies CASSLRQGNNSPLHF.

The V and J genes are TRBV4-2 and TRBJ1-1, with D unclear. Germline CDR1 LGHNA, CDR2 YNFKEQ. V shed 0 bases and J shed 11 bases, with 13 bases lying between them. The CDR3 has 13 residues. CDR3 sequence (DNA): TGTGCCAGCAGCCAAGATGTTACGGGTCAGGCTTTCTTT. It translates to CASSQDVTGQAFF.

This clone was counted only a few times. The chain links TRBV9 to TRBJ2-7; D unclear. Trimming pared 3 bases from V and 4 bases from J, leaving 11 bases between. The CDR3 totals 13 residues. From germline, CDR1 is SGDLS and CDR2 YYNGEE. The CDR3 spells CASSGTDTYEQYF. The DNA of the CDR3 is TGTGCCAGCAGCGGTACCGACACGTACGAGCAGTACTTC. Using reference TRBV9 and TRBJ2-7 for the parts outside the CDR3, the full variable domain is DSGVTQTPKHLITATGQRVTLRCSPRSGDLSVYWYQQSLDQGLQFLIQYYNGEERAKGNILERFSAQQFPDLHSELNLSSLELGDSALYFCASSGTDTYEQYFGPGTRLTVT.

The table lists this clone with a few counts. V is TRBV28 and J is TRBJ1-5, with TRBD1 identical over 7 bases. Germline V lookup: CDR1 MDHEN, CDR2 SYDVKM. V shed 3 bases, J shed 3 bases, and the junction held 2 bases outside the gene matches. The CDR3 covers 14 residues. CDR3 sequence: CASSLGQFNQPQHF. The CDR3 nucleotides read TGTGCCAGCAGTTTGGGACAGTTCAATCAGCCCCAGCATTTT.

The chain has TRBV28 and TRBJ2-1; 11 positions agree with TRBD2. Germline loops: CDR1 MDHEN, CDR2 SYDVKM. The CDR3 totals 16 residues. V shed 5 bases and J 5 bases; nucleotides not matched to a gene: 8. The CDR3 region is CASSEPGLAVNNEQFF. CDR3 sequence (DNA): TGTGCCAGCAGTGAACCGGGACTAGCGGTAAACAATGAGCAGTTCTTC.

The chain carries TRBV18 and TRBJ1-4; no reliable D call. The CDR3 contains 16 residues. V was trimmed by 0 bases and J by 8 bases, leaving 16 bases between them. The germline CDR1 and CDR2 sequences are KGHSH and LQKENI. In DNA form, the CDR3 reads TGTGCCAGCTCACCACCGAGGGTGGTCGGTCGGGAAAAACTGTTTTTT. Protein sequence: CASSPPRVVGREKLFF. The whole variable domain, remainder taken from reference TRBV18 and TRBJ1-4, is NAGVMQNPRHLVRRRGQEARLRCSPMKGHSHVYWYRQLPEEGLKFMVYLQKENIIDESGMPKERFSAEFPKEGPSILRIQQVVRGDSAAYFCASSPPRVVGREKLFFGSGTQLSVL.

The CDR3 coding sequence is TGTGCCAGCAGTGAAAGCCCGATAGTAGCGGGAGCGCACAATGAGCAGTTCTTC. It codes for CASSESPIVAGAHNEQFF. This chain connects TRBV6-1 to TRBJ2-1, with 9 bases lining up with TRBD2. Germline assignment: CDR1 MNHNS and CDR2 SASEGT. V was pared by 2 bases and J by 5 bases, with 13 bases of the junction left unmatched. The CDR3 totals 18 residues.

The genes are TRBV28 and TRBJ2-7; 16 bases fit TRBD2. Per germline, CDR1 MDHEN and CDR2 SYDVKM. The CDR3 is made up of 20 amino acids. Trimming removed 5 bases from V and 4 bases from J; junction bases left unmatched: 17. The CDR3 bases are TGTGCCAGCAGTACGACGGACCCGGGACTAGCGGGGGGGTATCCGTACGAGCAGTACTTC. Amino acid sequence: CASSTTDPGLAGGYPYEQYF.

V is TRBV28 and J is TRBJ1-2; D may be TRBD1 (5 bases). V gave up 3 bases and J gave up 2 bases, with 10 bases separating them. The CDR3 contains 14 residues. Germline-derived CDR1 and CDR2 are MDHEN and SYDVKM. The CDR3 DNA reads TGTGCCAGCAGTTTTCATGGGGGGAACTATGGCTACACCTTC. Protein product: CASSFHGGNYGYTF.

The CDR3 DNA is TGTGCCAGCAGGTGGCGGGGGGAGAGGGATACGCAGTATTTT. It specifies CASRWRGERDTQYF. The chain recombines TRBV7-9 with TRBJ2-3, with 8 bases fitting TRBD2. Germline V gene lookup returns CDR1 SEHNR and CDR2 FQNEAQ (reference sequence). This CDR3 has 14 residues. V was pared by 6 bases and J by 6 bases, with 8 bases of the junction left unmatched.

The CDR3 DNA is TGTGCCAGCAGCCCCGCGGCCGGGGAGCTGTTTTTT. Translated: CASSPAAGELFF. The chain carries TRBV11-3 and TRBJ2-2, with D unresolved. The CDR3 totals 12 residues. The V end was cut by 5 bases, the J end by 6 bases, with 7 bases between. The V gene's germline CDR1 is SGHNT and CDR2 YENEEA.

The chain uses TRBV7-8 and TRBJ1-5; 9 nucleotides align to TRBD1. This CDR3 spans 17 amino acids. Germline loops: CDR1 SGHVS, CDR2 FQNEAQ. With V trimmed by 2 bases and J by 1 base, 6 bases remained unmatched. CDR3 sequence (DNA): TGTGCCAGCAGCTTAACAGGGGGCAAGACGAGCAATCAGCCCCAGCATTTT. Its translation: CASSLTGGKTSNQPQHF. Filled out from reference TRBV7-8 and TRBJ1-5, the complete variable domain reads GAGVSQSPRYKVAKRGQDVALRCDPISGHVSLFWYQQALGQGPEFLTYFQNEAQLDKSGLPSDRFFAERPEGSVSTLKIQRTQQEDSAVYLCASSLTGGKTSNQPQHFGDGTRLSIL.

The genes are TRBV15 and TRBJ1-3; D not certain. CDR1 LNHNV and CDR2 YYDKDF come from the germline V gene (reference sequence). This CDR3 region has 16 residues. Trimming cost V 0 bases and J 0 bases, with 9 bases left between them. In DNA form, the CDR3 reads TGTGCCACCAGCAGAGATCTGGGAGACTCTGGAAACACCATATATTTT. Residues: CATSRDLGDSGNTIYF.

The chain combines TRBV3-1 (or the pseudogene TRBV3-2) with TRBJ1-2; D gene ambiguous. The V gene's germline CDR1 is LGHDT and CDR2 YNNKEL (reference sequence). CDR3 length equals 12 residues. The V and J ends lost 0 bases and 4 bases respectively, with 3 bases between them. This CDR3 reads CASSQDFYGYTF. The CDR3 DNA follows: TGTGCCAGCAGCCAAGACTTCTATGGCTACACCTTC.

The chain employs TRBV10-3 and TRBJ2-5, with D maybe TRBD1 (6 bases). The CDR3 covers 15 residues. The germline V gene has CDR1 ENHRY and CDR2 SYGVKD. V lost 0 bases and J 4 bases, leaving 12 bases between the germline ends. CDR3 in amino acids: CAISESMEQGETQYF. As DNA, the CDR3 is TGTGCCATCAGTGAGTCGATGGAACAGGGAGAGACCCAGTACTTC.

This chain links TRBV6-6 with TRBJ1-5; D uncertain. Germline CDR1 and CDR2: MNHNY and SVGAGI (reference sequence). V lost 4 bases to trimming and J lost 2 bases, with 9 bases between them. This CDR3 has 14 amino acids. The DNA of the CDR3 is TGTGCCAGCAGTTTCATCCCGGGCAATCAGCCCCAGCATTTT. This translates into CASSFIPGNQPQHF.

This clone counts as medium-sized. Relative to the germline gene, one junction end is altered; a read error may explain this. The chain joins TRBV3-1 (or the pseudogene TRBV3-2) to TRBJ1-6, with 7 bases matching TRBD1. The CDR3 is 15 amino acids. CDR1 is LGHDT and CDR2 is YNNKEL in the germline V gene (reference sequence). The CDR3 loop is CASSQEGGYYSPLHF. Written as DNA, the CDR3 is TGTGCCAGCAGCCAAGAAGGGGGCTATTATTCACCCCTCCACTTT.

The sample holds one count of this clone. The chain has TRBV9 and TRBJ2-2; D perhaps matches TRBD2 (5 bases). Per germline, CDR1 SGDLS and CDR2 YYNGEE. Between the trimmed V and J ends, which lost 3 bases and 7 bases, there was a span of 10 bases. This CDR3 contains 13 residues. The CDR3 DNA reads TGTGCCAGCAGCGCCCTTGAGGGCGGGGAGCTGTTTTTT. Protein product: CASSALEGGELFF.

The chain combines TRBV5-6 with TRBJ1-2; 9 bases are shared with TRBD1. The CDR3 extends over 16 amino acids. The germline V gene encodes CDR1 SGHDT and CDR2 YYEEEE. The V and J ends lost 0 bases and 7 bases, in that order; junction bases with no gene match: 10. The CDR3 DNA reads as TGTGCCAGCAGCTTGGCAACAGGGGGCGCAGATTCTGGCTACACCTTC. This gives the protein CASSLATGGADSGYTF.

The chain uses TRBV6-6 and TRBJ2-2; 11 nucleotides agree with TRBD2. There are 16 residues in the CDR3. The ends lost 5 bases at V and 1 base at J; junction bases unmatched: 3. CDR1 and CDR2 (germline): MNHNY, SVGAGI (reference sequence). CDR3 region: CASSRLAGLNTGELFF. In DNA, the CDR3 is TGTGCCAGCAGTCGACTAGCGGGATTGAACACCGGGGAGCTGTTTTTT.